This T cell receptor beta chain emerged from a study of shared clonotypes between healthy human individuals. Turning to the study itself: Donor composition was a couple of women and three men, aged 18 to 49. Study results and limitations: Larger richness was generally estimated for naive than memory subsets.

This clone appeared once. The antigen is unknown. TCRdb keeps only in-frame clones here, not all; method: immunoSEQ multiplex PCR. The data contain approximately 940,000 clones, less than 85% of them singletons. Germline V lookup: CDR1 MDHEN, CDR2 SYDVKM. This CDR3 has 17 amino acids. V shed 2 bases and J 0 bases; nucleotides not matched to a gene: 7. The TCR comes from a man between 18 and 29 years old in good health. V usage is TRBV28 and J usage is TRBJ1-5; 7 bases match TRBD1. Sequencing was done on a sample of memory CD4+ T cells sorted from blood. Subset given: CD45RA-negative fraction. CDR3 protein: CASSLARGARSNQPQHF. The CDR3 nucleotides read TGTGCCAGCAGTTTAGCCAGGGGGGCCCGTAGCAATCAGCCCCAGCATTTT.